This record looks at one T cell receptor (beta chain) sequence and its context. Trimming cost V 4 bases and J 4 bases, with 15 bases left between them. The CDR3 runs 15 residues. CDR1 is KGHDR, CDR2 SFDVKD, per germline. Source study methods: It was from reference gene primer amplification that nucleated cell counts were estimated. TCRdb's table, derived via immunoSEQ multiplex PCR, lists solely in-frame clones and lacks some. V, J and clone size are taken as reported in that table, and D and trimming were inferred from the DNA itself. The table shows 150,000 or so clones, with around 85% occurring only once. The entry originates in a study of blood T cell repertoires in COVID-19. Study at large: The samples span acute and convalescent COVID-19 from the United States, Italy and Spain. Sources were T cells, B-cell-depleted T cells, or PBMCs; the material itself was cDNA or gDNA.

The sample taken for sequencing was peripheral blood. J is TRBJ2-5 and V is TRBV24-1, with D possibly matching TRBD2 (6 bases). The TCR comes from a man in his 60s who had recovered from COVID-19. In nucleotides, the CDR3 is TGTGCCACCAGTGACTCCCGTTGGGGGGTAGAGACCCAGTACTTC. Amino acids: CATSDSRWGVETQYF.